This T cell receptor (beta chain) originates from a study of graft-versus-host responses after intestinal transplantation. Study background: In this cohort, recipients had multivisceral, liver-intestinal, or isolated intestinal transplants. Every recipient had anti-thymocyte globulin induction and about three years of tacrolimus plus steroids.

Produced via immunoSEQ multiplex PCR; TCRdb's table is partial and in-frame only. The sample holds about 82,000 clones, about nine tenths seen once. The CDR3 has 16 residues. Germline V gives CDR1 SGHRS, CDR2 YFSETQ. After removal of 4 bases from V and 5 bases from J, the junction contained 9 bases not matched to a gene. As to this clone: What it binds is not known.

The material sequenced was unstimulated CD4+ T cells sorted from spleen or lymph node cells, taken before intestinal transplant. The TCR sequence derives from a human donor who received an intestinal transplant. The chain joins TRBV5-1 to TRBJ1-1, with 12 bases that match TRBD1. CDR3: CASSGIPGQGATEAFF. For the CDR3, the DNA is TGCGCCAGCAGCGGAATCCCGGGACAGGGGGCAACTGAAGCTTTCTTT.